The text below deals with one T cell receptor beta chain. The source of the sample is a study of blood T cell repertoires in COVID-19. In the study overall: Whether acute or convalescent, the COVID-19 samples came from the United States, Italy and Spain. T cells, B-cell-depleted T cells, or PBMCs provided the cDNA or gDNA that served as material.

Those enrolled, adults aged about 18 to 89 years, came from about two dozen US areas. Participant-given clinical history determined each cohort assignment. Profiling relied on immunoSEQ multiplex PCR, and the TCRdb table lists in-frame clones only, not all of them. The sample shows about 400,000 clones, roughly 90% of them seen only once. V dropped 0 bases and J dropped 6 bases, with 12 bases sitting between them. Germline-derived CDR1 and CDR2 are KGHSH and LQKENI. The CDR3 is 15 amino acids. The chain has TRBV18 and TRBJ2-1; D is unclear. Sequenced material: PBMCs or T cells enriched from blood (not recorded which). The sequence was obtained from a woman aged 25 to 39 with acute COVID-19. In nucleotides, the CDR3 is TGTGCCAGCTCACCACCGAGTCTCCCAGGCAATGAGCAGTTCTTC. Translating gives CASSPPSLPGNEQFF. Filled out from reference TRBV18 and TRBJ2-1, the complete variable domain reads NAGVMQNPRHLVRRRGQEARLRCSPMKGHSHVYWYRQLPEEGLKFMVYLQKENIIDESGMPKERFSAEFPKEGPSILRIQQVVRGDSAAYFCASSPPSLPGNEQFFGPGTRLTVL.